This T cell receptor (beta chain) was retrieved from a study of blood T cell repertoires in COVID-19. Study background: There were acute and convalescent COVID-19 samples, and they came from the United States, Italy and Spain. PBMCs, B-cell-depleted T cells, or T cells were the source of the cDNA or gDNA that made up the material.

Germline V gene sequence: CDR1 SGHTA, CDR2 FQGNSA. The length of the CDR3 is 11 residues. The ends were cut back, 4 bases at V and 10 bases at J, with 11 bases in the middle. In the authors' workflow: Using reference gene primer amplification, nucleated cell counts were estimated. Method: immunoSEQ multiplex PCR; TCRdb's copy keeps in-frame clones and lacks some. V, J and clone size were drawn from that table, and D and trimming were deduced from the DNA. The table records 150,000 to 200,000 clones, 82% of them present only once. The receptor was derived from a woman in her 70s with acute or convalescent COVID-19. The chain recombines TRBV7-2 with TRBJ2-7, with a possible D match to TRBD2 (6 bases). The sequencing sample was made of peripheral blood. The CDR3 coding sequence is TGTGCCAGCAGCTCGGGGCGGGATCAGTACTTC. Residues: CASSSGRDQYF.